The rows below give T cell receptor beta chains drawn from one sample of a study of cytomegalovirus exposure and HLA in healthy donors. Only in-frame clones appear in the TCRdb table, and some are missing; sequencing was by immunoSEQ multiplex PCR. Found here are 100,000 to 120,000 clones, roughly 13% of them singletons; the top ten hold around 15%. The sequencing sample was made of PBMCs. Every receptor here comes from a man in his forties or fifties in good health and CMV-seropositive. Both conserved end residues are part of each CDR3. Fields, in order: D gene, J gene, clone size, V gene, CDR3 DNA, CDR3 protein. A D gene is named only where the DNA matches it firmly. Rows give clone size only sometimes, using once, few, many, or a class for an expanded clone.

TRBD2 | TRBJ2-7 | hyperexpanded | TRBV28 | TGTGCCAGCAGTCCACCGGGACTAGCGGCTTTCATGGACGAGCAGTACTTC | CASSPPGLAAFMDEQYF
. | TRBJ1-3 | few | TRBV6-5 | TGTGCCAGCAGTTACTCACGGGGTAGAAACACCATATATTTT | CASSYSRGRNTIYF
. | TRBJ2-2 | . | TRBV9 | TGTGCCAGCAGCGTAGTGGCTAGCTCCCCCGGGGAGCTGTTTTTT | CASSVVASSPGELFF
. | TRBJ2-1 | . | TRBV6-5 | TGTGCCAGCAGCCAACGGGACTTCGCCTACAATGAGCAGTTCTTC | CASSQRDFAYNEQFF
TRBD1 | TRBJ1-3 | few | TRBV6-5 | TGTGCCAGCAGTGTACAGGGGGCGCAGGGAAACACCATATATTTT | CASSVQGAQGNTIYF
TRBD1 | TRBJ1-1 | . | TRBV5-5 | TGTGCCAGCAGCCTGACAGGGTGGGGCACTGAAGCTTTCTTT | CASSLTGWGTEAFF
. | TRBJ1-3 | few | TRBV10-3 | TGTGCCATCAGTGGCCCTCCGGGGGGGACTGGAAACACCATATATTTT | CAISGPPGGTGNTIYF
TRBD2 | TRBJ2-5 | . | TRBV6-5 | TGTGCCACCAAGAAGACTAGCGGGAGTTACGAGACCCAGTACTTC | CATKKTSGSYETQYF
TRBD2 | TRBJ2-3 | few | TRBV28 | TGTGCCAGCAGTTTCCCTGGAGCGGGAGATGGCACAGATACGCAGTATTTT | CASSFPGAGDGTDTQYF
TRBD2 | TRBJ2-3 | . | TRBV9 | TGTGCCAGCAGCGTAGAATTAGCGGGAGATACGCAGTATTTT | CASSVELAGDTQYF
. | TRBJ2-4 | . | TRBV7-8 | TGTGCCAGCAGCTTACGGAGTAGGAACATTCAGTACTTC | CASSLRSRNIQYF
. | TRBJ2-5 | few | TRBV4-3 | TGCGCCAGCAGCCAAGATGTGACGGGGCAAGAGACCCAGTACTTC | CASSQDVTGQETQYF
TRBD2 | TRBJ2-7 | . | TRBV6-6 | TGTGCCAGCACCGAAAGAAGCGGGCCGGGGGGGCAGTACTTC | CASTERSGPGGQYF
. | TRBJ2-1 | few | TRBV4-1 | TGCGCCAGCAGCCAAGATCCGGCAGGGGCTATCTACAATGAGCAGTTCTTC | CASSQDPAGAIYNEQFF
TRBD1 | TRBJ1-1 | . | TRBV28 | TGTGCCAGCAGTTCCTCGGACAGGGGGCGAACTGAAGCTTTCTTT | CASSSSDRGRTEAFF
. | TRBJ2-4 | . | TRBV30 | TGTGCCTGGAGTGCCCGCACCTCGGGTCGAAACATTCAGTACTTC | CAWSARTSGRNIQYF
. | TRBJ2-5 | . | TRBV9 | TGTGCCAGCAGCGATCAGGGAGAGACCCAGTACTTC | CASSDQGETQYF
TRBD1 | TRBJ2-5 | . | TRBV15 | TGTGCCACCAGCAGAGGAAAGGGACAGGGTGTGGAGACCCAGTACTTC | CATSRGKGQGVETQYF